Presented here are 18 T cell receptor beta chains from one specimen sequenced in a study of shared clonotypes between healthy human individuals. The naive CD8 fraction comprised CD45RO-negative cells positively selected for CCR7 and excluded terminally differentiated effector memory CD45RA+ cells. Data came from immunoSEQ multiplex PCR; TCRdb stores just in-frame clones and leaves some out. The sample records some 2.1 million clones, over 85% being singletons. Material: naive CD8+ T cells sorted from blood. These receptors were obtained from a young man in good health.

The V call is TRBV14, the J call TRBJ2-1, with a possible D match to TRBD2 (5 bases). Per the germline V gene, CDR1 is SGHDN and CDR2 is FVKESK. This CDR3 contains 14 residues. V lost 1 base to trimming and J lost 10 bases, with 14 bases between them. The CDR3 region is CASSQAGLALEQFF. CDR3 bases: TGTGCCAGCAGCCAAGCCGGGCTAGCTCTAGAGCAGTTCTTC. Full variable domain (remainder filled in from reference TRBV14 and TRBJ2-1): EAGVTQFPSHSVIEKGQTVTLRCDPISGHDNLYWYRRVMGKEIKFLLHFVKESKQDESGMPNNRFLAERTGGTYSTLKVQPAELEDSGVYFCASSQAGLALEQFFGPGTRLTVL.

The genes are TRBV10-3 and TRBJ2-3, with 7 bases identical to TRBD1. CDR1 is ENHRY, CDR2 SYGVKD, per germline. Trimming cost V 8 bases and J 5 bases; bases outside gene matches: 16. The CDR3 runs 16 residues. DNA of the CDR3: TGTGCCATCGGGGGACAGACTAAAGACCATCTAGATACGCAGTATTTT. Translated: CAIGGQTKDHLDTQYF.

The V gene is TRBV29-1, the J gene TRBJ1-1; D ambiguous. The CDR3 totals 10 residues. Trimming stripped 7 bases from V and 3 bases from J, with 6 bases between. CDR1 and CDR2 from the germline V gene are SQVTM and ANQGSEA. CDR3 in DNA: TGCAGCGCCGGACACACTGAAGCTTTCTTT. Amino acid sequence: CSAGHTEAFF.

This chain links TRBV6-5 with TRBJ2-7; TRBD2 is a possible D gene (5 bases). The germline CDR1 and CDR2 sequences are MNHEY and SVGAGI. Trimming took 7 bases from V and 1 from J, leaving 14 bases between them. The CDR3 consists of 14 residues. CDR3 region: CASNPSGRSYEQYF. The CDR3 nucleotides read TGTGCCAGCAACCCGAGCGGTAGGTCCTACGAGCAGTACTTC.

The V and J genes are TRBV11-2 and TRBJ2-5; 14 nucleotides match TRBD2. The germline gives CDR1 SGHAT, CDR2 FQNNGV. The CDR3 runs 16 residues. With V trimmed by 3 bases and J by 2 bases, 2 bases remained unmatched. CDR3 residues: CASSFGTSGSQETQYF. In DNA, the CDR3 is TGTGCCAGCAGCTTCGGGACTAGCGGGAGTCAAGAGACCCAGTACTTC.

The rearrangement joins TRBV6-1 to TRBJ1-2; no reliable D call. The germline V and J ends were trimmed by 5 bases and 5 bases, with 6 bases remaining between them. This CDR3 contains 11 residues. Germline V gene sequence: CDR1 MNHNS, CDR2 SASEGT. CDR3 DNA: TGTGCCAGCAGTACGGGGTATGGCTACACCTTC. This codes for CASSTGYGYTF.

This chain uses TRBV7-3 with TRBJ2-7; D remains unclear. V dropped 1 base and J dropped 3 bases, with 7 bases sitting between them. In germline, CDR1 is SGHTA, CDR2 FQGTGA. The length of the CDR3 is 13 residues. CDR3 in DNA: TGTGCCAGCAGCTTAATAGGCAACTACGAGCAGTACTTC. Its protein product is CASSLIGNYEQYF.

CDR3 loop: CASSGQRDRGKTDEQFF. The CDR3 DNA sequence: TGTGCCAGCAGCGGACAAAGGGACAGGGGGAAAACGGATGAGCAGTTCTTC. The rearrangement links TRBV9 to TRBJ2-1, with 11 bases aligning to TRBD1. Germline loops: CDR1 SGDLS, CDR2 YYNGEE. With V trimmed by 3 bases and J by 8 bases, 13 bases remained unmatched. The CDR3 length is 17 residues.

The chain recombines TRBV6-6 with TRBJ2-5; the match to TRBD1 covers 9 bases. Germline V gene sequence: CDR1 MNHNY, CDR2 SVGAGI (reference sequence). Unmatched junction bases numbered 4, after V lost 5 bases and J lost 3 bases. The CDR3 is 14 amino acids. CDR3 bases: TGTGCCAGCAGTATTAGGACAGGGGAAGAGACCCAGTACTTC. Translation gives CASSIRTGEETQYF.

The rearrangement links TRBV7-9 to TRBJ2-7; 11 bases are a match to TRBD1. CDR3 length equals 14 residues. CDR1 and CDR2 (germline): SEHNR, FQNEAQ (reference sequence). Germline trimming cut 7 bases from V and 4 bases from J; bases unmatched to any gene: 6. Here the CDR3 reads CASNGQGAVYEQYF. The CDR3 DNA sequence: TGTGCCAGCAACGGACAGGGGGCGGTATACGAGCAGTACTTC.

DNA for the CDR3: TGTGCCAGCAGCTTAGTGCTTGGACAGGGAGACGAGCAGTACTTC. This sequence encodes CASSLVLGQGDEQYF. The chain carries TRBV11-2 and TRBJ2-7; TRBD1 agrees at 8 bases. Germline trimming cut 1 base from V and 5 bases from J; bases unmatched to any gene: 7. The CDR3 contains 15 residues. Germline CDR1 reads SGHAT; CDR2 reads FQNNGV.

The chain combines TRBV7-9 with TRBJ1-1, with 9 bases fitting TRBD1. CDR3 length: 15 residues. J gave up 6 bases and V 4 bases, and 9 bases lay outside the gene matches. Germline V gene data show CDR1 as SEHNR and CDR2 as FQNEAQ (reference sequence). The CDR3 DNA sequence: TGTGCCAGCAGCTCTGGGAGACAGGGGGACCCTGAAGCTTTCTTT. This sequence encodes CASSSGRQGDPEAFF. Based on the CDR3 plus reference TRBV7-9 and TRBJ1-1, the full variable domain is DTGVSQNPRHKITKRGQNVTFRCDPISEHNRLYWYRQTLGQGPEFLTYFQNEAQLEKSRLLSDRFSAERPKGSFSTLEIQRTEQGDSAMYLCASSSGRQGDPEAFFGQGTRLTVV.

V gene TRBV11-2 combines with J gene TRBJ2-7, with 14 bases lining up with TRBD2. Germline CDR1 and CDR2: SGHAT and FQNNGV. CDR3 size: 16 residues. Trimming took 4 bases from V and 6 from J; bases not matched to a gene: 8. DNA of the CDR3: TGTGCCAGCAGCTGGGGACTAGCGGGAGCCGTTAGCGAGCAGTACTTC. The encoded protein is CASSWGLAGAVSEQYF. Supplemented by reference TRBV11-2 and TRBJ2-7, the full variable domain reads EAGVAQSPRYKIIEKRQSVAFWCNPISGHATLYWYQQILGQGPKLLIQFQNNGVVDDSQLPKDRFSAERLKGVDSTLKIQPAKLEDSAVYLCASSWGLAGAVSEQYFGPGTRLTVT.

The rearrangement joins TRBV11-3 to TRBJ2-1, with D hard to call. The germline V and J ends were trimmed by 3 bases and 4 bases, with 7 bases remaining between them. This CDR3 spans 13 amino acids. Germline V CDR1 and CDR2: SGHNT, YENEEA. CDR3 in DNA: TGTGCCAGCAGCTTTGACCCTTACAATGAGCAGTTCTTC. Protein sequence: CASSFDPYNEQFF.

This clone appeared once. The chain joins TRBV4-1 to TRBJ2-7; D perhaps matches TRBD2 (6 bases). V lost 6 bases and J lost 4, with 19 bases in between. CDR1 and CDR2 (germline): MGHRA, YSYEKL. The CDR3 extends over 15 amino acids. The CDR3 loop is CASRIEGGLSYEQYF. DNA for the CDR3: TGCGCCAGCAGGATAGAGGGAGGACTCAGTTACGAGCAGTACTTC.

The CDR3 DNA follows: TGTGCCAGCAGCTTGGCGGGGCAAGCTGAAGCTTTCTTT. It translates to CASSLAGQAEAFF. This chain links TRBV5-6 with TRBJ1-1, with D possibly being TRBD1 (5 bases). Between the trimmed V and J ends, which lost 0 bases and 6 bases, there was a span of 9 bases. The germline V gene has CDR1 SGHDT and CDR2 YYEEEE. CDR3 size: 13 residues.

V usage is TRBV6-1 and J usage is TRBJ2-7; D is perhaps TRBD1 or TRBD2 (5 bases each). Trimming stripped 1 base from V and 3 bases from J, with 22 bases between. The germline gives CDR1 MNHNS, CDR2 SASEGT. The CDR3 loop spans 18 amino acids. CDR3 amino acids: CASSEDERGYLAGYEQYF. DNA of the CDR3: TGTGCCAGCAGTGAAGATGAAAGGGGTTATCTAGCTGGCTACGAGCAGTACTTC.

The chain combines TRBV10-1 with TRBJ2-3; 9 bases are shared with TRBD2. The germline gives CDR1 WNHNN, CDR2 SYGVQD (reference sequence). The CDR3 totals 17 residues. J lost 0 bases, V lost 3 bases, and 7 bases had no gene match. CDR3 sequence (DNA): TGCGCCAGCAGTGAAACTGTAGCGGGGGAGAGCACAGATACGCAGTATTTT. Amino acids: CASSETVAGESTDTQYF.